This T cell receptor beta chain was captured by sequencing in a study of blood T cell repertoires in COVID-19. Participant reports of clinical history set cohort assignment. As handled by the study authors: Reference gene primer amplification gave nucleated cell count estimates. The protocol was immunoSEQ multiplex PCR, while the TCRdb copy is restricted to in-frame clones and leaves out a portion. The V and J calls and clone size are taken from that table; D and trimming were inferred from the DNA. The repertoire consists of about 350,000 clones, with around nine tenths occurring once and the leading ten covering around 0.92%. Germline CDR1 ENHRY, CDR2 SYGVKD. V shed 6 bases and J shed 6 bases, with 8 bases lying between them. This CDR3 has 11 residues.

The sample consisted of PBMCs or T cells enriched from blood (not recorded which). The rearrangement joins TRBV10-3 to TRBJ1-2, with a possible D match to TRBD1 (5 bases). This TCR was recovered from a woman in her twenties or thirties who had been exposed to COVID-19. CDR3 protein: CAIRSTDGYTF. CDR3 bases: TGTGCCATCAGATCGACAGATGGCTACACCTTC.